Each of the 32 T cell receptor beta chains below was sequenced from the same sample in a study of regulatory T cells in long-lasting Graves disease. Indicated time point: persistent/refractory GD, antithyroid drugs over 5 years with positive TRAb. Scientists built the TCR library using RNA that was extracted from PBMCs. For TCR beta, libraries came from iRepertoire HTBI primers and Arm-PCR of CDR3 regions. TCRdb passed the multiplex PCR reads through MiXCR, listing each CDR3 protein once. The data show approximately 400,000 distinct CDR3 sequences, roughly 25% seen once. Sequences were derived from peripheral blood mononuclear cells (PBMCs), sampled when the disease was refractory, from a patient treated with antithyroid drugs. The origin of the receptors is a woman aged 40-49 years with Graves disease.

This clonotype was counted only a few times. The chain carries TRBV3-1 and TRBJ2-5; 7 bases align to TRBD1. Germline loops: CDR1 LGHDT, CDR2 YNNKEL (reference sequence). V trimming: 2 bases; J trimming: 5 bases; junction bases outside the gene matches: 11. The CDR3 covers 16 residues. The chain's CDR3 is CASSQPGQLTVETQYF. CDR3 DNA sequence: TGTGCCAGCAGCCAACCGGGACAGCTCACGGTCGAGACCCAGTACTTC.

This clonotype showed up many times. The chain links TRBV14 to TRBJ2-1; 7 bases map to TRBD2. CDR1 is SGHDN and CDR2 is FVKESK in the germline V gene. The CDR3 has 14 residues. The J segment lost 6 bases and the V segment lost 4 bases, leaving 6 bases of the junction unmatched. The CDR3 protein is CASSPRTRGNEQFF. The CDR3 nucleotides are TGTGCCAGCAGCCCGAGGACTAGGGGCAATGAGCAGTTCTTC.

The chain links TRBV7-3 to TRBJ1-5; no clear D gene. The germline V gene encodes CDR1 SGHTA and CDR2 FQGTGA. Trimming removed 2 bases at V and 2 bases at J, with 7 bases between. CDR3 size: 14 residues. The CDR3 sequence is CASSLLRGNQPQHF. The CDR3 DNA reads TGTGCCAGCAGCTTACTGCGTGGCAATCAGCCCCAGCATTTT.

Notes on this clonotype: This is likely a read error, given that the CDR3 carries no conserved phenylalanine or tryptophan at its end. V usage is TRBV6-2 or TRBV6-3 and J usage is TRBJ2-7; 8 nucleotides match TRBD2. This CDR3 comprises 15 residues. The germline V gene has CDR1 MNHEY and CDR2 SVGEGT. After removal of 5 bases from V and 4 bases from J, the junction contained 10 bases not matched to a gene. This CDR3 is CASSETASGSYEQYS. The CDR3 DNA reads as TGTGCCAGCAGTGAAACGGCTAGCGGGTCGTACGAGCAGTACTCC.

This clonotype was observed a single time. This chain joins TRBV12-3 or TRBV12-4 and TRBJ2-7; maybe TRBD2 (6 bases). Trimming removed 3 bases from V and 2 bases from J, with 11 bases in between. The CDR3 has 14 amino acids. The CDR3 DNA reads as TGTGCCAGCAGTTTGACGGGAGCGGCCTACGAGCAGTACTTC. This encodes CASSLTGAAYEQYF.

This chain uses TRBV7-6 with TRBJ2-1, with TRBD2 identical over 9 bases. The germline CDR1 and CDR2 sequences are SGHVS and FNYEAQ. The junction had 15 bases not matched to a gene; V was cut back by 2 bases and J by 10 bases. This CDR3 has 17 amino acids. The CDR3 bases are TGTGCCAGCAGCTTATTTTACTCTAGCGGGGCCCCCGTAGAGCAGTTCTTC. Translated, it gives CASSLFYSSGAPVEQFF.

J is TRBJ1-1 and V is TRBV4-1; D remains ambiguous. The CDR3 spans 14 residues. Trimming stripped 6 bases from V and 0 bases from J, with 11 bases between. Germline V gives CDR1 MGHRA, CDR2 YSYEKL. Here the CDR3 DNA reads TGCGCCAGCAGAAGACACGAGATGAACACTGAAGCTTTCTTT. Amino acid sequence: CASRRHEMNTEAFF.

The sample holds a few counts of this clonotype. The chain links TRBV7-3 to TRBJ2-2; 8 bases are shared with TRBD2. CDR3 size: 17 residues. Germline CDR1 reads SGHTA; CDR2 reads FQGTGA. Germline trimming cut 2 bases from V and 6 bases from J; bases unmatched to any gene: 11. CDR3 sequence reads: CASSLDAGLGSSGELFF. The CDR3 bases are TGTGCCAGCAGCTTAGACGCGGGACTAGGGAGTTCCGGGGAGCTGTTTTTT. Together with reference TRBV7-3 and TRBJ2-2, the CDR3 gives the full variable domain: GAGVSQTPSNKVTEKGKYVELRCDPISGHTALYWYRQSLGQGPEFLIYFQGTGAADDSGLPNDRFFAVRPEGSVSTLKIQRTERGDSAVYLCASSLDAGLGSSGELFFGEGSRLTVL.

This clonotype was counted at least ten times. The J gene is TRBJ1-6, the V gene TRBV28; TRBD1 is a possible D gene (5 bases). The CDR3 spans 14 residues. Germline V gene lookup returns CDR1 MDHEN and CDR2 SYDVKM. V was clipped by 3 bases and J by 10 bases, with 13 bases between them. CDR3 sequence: CASSFSGRLSPLHF. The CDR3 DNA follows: TGTGCCAGCAGTTTCTCAGGGAGGTTGTCACCCCTCCACTTT.

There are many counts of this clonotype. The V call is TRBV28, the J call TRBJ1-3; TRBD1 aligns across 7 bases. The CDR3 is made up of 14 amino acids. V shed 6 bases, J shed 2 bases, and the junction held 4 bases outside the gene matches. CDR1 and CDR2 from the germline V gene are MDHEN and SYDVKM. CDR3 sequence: CASRPGTAGNTIYF. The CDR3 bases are TGTGCCAGCAGACCTGGGACAGCTGGAAACACCATATATTTT.

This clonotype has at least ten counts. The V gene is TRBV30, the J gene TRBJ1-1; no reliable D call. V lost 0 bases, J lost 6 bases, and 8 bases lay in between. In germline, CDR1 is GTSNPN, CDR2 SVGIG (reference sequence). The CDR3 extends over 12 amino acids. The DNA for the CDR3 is TGTGCCTGGAGTGTTCTTTTTGCTGAAGCTTTCTTT. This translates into CAWSVLFAEAFF.

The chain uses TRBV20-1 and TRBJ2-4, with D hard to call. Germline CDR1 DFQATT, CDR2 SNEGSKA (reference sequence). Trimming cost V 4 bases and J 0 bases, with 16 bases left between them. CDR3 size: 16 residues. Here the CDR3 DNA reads TGCAGTGCTAAGAATCTCGGCGCCTTAGCCAAAAACATTCAGTACTTC. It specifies CSAKNLGALAKNIQYF.

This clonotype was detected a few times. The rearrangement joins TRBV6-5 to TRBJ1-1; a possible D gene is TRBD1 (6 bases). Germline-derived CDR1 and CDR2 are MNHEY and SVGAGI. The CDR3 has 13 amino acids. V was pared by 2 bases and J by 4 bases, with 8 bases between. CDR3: CASSYGGPTEAFF. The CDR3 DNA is TGTGCCAGCAGTTACGGGGGGCCCACTGAAGCTTTCTTT.

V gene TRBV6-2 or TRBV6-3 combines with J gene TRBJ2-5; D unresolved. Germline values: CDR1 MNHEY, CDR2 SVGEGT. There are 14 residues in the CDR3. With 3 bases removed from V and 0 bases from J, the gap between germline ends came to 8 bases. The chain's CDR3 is CASSYLLHQETQYF. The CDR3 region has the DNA TGTGCCAGCAGTTATCTCTTACACCAAGAGACCCAGTACTTC.

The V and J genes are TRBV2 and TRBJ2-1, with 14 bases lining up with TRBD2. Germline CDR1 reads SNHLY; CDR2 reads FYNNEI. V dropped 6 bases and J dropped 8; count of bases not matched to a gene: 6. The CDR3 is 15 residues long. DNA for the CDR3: TGTGCCAGCAGCAGACTAGCGGGAGGGCTCTATGAGCAGTTCTTC. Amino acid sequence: CASSRLAGGLYEQFF.

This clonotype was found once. In DNA form, the CDR3 reads TGTGCCAGCAGTTTTTTCCCCCGACGGAATGAAAAACTGTTTTTT. This translates into CASSFFPRRNEKLFF. The chain is built from TRBV11-2 and TRBJ1-4; D is uncertain. Between the trimmed V and J ends, which lost 6 bases and 5 bases, there was a span of 16 bases. CDR1 is SGHAT, CDR2 FQNNGV, per germline. The length of the CDR3 is 15 residues.

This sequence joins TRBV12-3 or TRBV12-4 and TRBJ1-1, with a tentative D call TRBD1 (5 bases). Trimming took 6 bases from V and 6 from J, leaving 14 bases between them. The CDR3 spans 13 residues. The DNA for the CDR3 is TGTGCCAGCAGGCAAAGGGGATCCCCTGAAGCTTTCTTT. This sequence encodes CASRQRGSPEAFF.

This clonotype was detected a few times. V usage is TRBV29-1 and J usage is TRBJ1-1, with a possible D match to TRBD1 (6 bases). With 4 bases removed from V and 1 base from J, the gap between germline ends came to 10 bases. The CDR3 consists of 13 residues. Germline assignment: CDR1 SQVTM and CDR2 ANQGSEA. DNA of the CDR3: TGCAGCGTTGCGGGGACAAAGAACACTGAAGCTTTCTTT. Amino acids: CSVAGTKNTEAFF.

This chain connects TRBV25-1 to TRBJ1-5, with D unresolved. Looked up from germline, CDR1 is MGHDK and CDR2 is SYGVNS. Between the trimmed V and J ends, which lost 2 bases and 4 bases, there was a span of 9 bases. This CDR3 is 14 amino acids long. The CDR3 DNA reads TGTGCCAGCAGTGAAGTCGACATAAATCAGCCCCAGCATTTT. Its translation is CASSEVDINQPQHF.

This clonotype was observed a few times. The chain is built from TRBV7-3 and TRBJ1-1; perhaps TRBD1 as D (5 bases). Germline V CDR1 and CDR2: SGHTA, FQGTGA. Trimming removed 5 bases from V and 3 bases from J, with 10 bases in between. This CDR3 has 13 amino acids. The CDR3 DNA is TGTGCCAGCAGCCACAGGTGGGACACTGAAGCTTTCTTT. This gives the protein CASSHRWDTEAFF.

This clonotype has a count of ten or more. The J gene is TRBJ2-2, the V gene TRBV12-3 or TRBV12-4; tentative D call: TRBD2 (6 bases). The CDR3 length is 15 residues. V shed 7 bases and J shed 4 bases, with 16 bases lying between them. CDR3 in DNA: TGTGCCAGCACTAGACTAGGGGCACGCACCGGGGAGCTGTTTTTT. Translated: CASTRLGARTGELFF.

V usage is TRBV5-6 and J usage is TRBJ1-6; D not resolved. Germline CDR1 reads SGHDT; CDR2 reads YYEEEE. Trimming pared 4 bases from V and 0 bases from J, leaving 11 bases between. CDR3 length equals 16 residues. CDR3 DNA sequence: TGTGCCAGCAGCCAAGGGCCGAGCTCCTATAATTCACCCCTCCACTTT. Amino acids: CASSQGPSSYNSPLHF.

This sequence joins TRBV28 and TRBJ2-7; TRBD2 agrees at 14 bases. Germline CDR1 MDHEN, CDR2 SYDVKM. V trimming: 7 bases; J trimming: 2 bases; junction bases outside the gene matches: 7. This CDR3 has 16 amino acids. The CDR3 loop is CASTGLAGVQPYEQYF. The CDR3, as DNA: TGTGCCAGCACGGGACTAGCGGGAGTTCAACCCTACGAGCAGTACTTC.

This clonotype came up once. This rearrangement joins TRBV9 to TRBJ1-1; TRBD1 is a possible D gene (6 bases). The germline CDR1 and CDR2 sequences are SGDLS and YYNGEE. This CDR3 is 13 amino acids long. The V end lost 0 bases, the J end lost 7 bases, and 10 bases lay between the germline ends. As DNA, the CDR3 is TGTGCCAGCAGCGTAGGGGGGCGGAATGAAGCTTTCTTT. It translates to CASSVGGRNEAFF. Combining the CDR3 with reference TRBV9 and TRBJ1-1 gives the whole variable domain DSGVTQTPKHLITATGQRVTLRCSPRSGDLSVYWYQQSLDQGLQFLIQYYNGEERAKGNILERFSAQQFPDLHSELNLSSLELGDSALYFCASSVGGRNEAFFGQGTRLTVV.

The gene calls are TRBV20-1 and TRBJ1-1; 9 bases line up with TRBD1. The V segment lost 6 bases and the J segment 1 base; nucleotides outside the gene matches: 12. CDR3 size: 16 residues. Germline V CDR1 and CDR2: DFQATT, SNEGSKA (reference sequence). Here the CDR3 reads CSATRIPGQGNTEAFF. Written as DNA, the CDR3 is TGCAGTGCCACTCGAATCCCGGGACAGGGGAACACTGAAGCTTTCTTT.

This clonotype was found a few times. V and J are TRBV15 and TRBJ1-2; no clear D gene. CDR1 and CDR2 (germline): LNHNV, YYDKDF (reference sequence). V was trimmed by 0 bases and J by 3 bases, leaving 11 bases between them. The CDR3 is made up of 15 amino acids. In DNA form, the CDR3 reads TGTGCCACCAGCAGAGAACGCCGAGTGGACTATGGCTACACCTTC. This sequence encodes CATSRERRVDYGYTF.

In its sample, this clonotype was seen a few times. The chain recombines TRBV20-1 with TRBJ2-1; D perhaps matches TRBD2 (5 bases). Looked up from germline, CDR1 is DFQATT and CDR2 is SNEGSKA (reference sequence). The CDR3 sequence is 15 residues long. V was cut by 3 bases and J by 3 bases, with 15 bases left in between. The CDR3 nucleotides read TGCAGTGCTAGTCCACCGGGCGGGCTCTACAATGAGCAGTTCTTC. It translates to CSASPPGGLYNEQFF.

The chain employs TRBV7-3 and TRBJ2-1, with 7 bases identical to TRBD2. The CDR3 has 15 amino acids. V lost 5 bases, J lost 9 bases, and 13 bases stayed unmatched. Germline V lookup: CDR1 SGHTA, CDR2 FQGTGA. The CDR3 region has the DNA TGTGCCAGCAGCCCGGGCGGGAGCCCACGCCGTGAGCAGTTCTTC. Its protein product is CASSPGGSPRREQFF.

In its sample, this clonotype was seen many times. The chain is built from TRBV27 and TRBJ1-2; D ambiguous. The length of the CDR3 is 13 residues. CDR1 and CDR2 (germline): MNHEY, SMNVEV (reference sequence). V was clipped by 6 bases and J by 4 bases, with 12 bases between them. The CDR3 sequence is CASSPLGVYGYTF. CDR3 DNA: TGTGCCAGCAGCCCCCTCGGGGTCTATGGCTACACCTTC.

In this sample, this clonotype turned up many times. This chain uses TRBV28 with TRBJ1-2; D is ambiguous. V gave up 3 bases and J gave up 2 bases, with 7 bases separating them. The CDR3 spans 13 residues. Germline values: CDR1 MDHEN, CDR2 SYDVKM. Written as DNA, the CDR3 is TGTGCCAGCAGTTTTCCCCCGAACTATGGCTACACCTTC. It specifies CASSFPPNYGYTF.

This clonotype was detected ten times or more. CDR3 bases: TGTGCCAGCAGTCGGACCTATAACACTGAAGCTTTCTTT. This codes for CASSRTYNTEAFF. The chain joins TRBV12-3 or TRBV12-4 to TRBJ1-1, with no clear D. There are 13 residues in the CDR3. With 5 bases removed from V and 2 bases from J, the gap between germline ends came to 9 bases.

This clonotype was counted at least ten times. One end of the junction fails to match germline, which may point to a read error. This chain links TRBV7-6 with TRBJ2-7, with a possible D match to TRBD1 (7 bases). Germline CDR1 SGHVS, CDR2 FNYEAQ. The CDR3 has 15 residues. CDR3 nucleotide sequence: TGTGCCAGCAGCCTAGCGCCCGGGCAGGGGGGCGAGCAGTACTTC. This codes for CASSLAPGQGGEQYF.